The text below deals with one T cell receptor (beta chain). Its antigen is unknown. The CDR3 extends over 20 amino acids. V lost 4 bases and J lost 3; bases outside the gene matches: 16. The germline CDR1 and CDR2 sequences are SGHNT and YENEEA. TCRdb's copy holds only in-frame clones and misses some; the assay was immunoSEQ multiplex PCR. The data contain roughly 2.4 million clones, approximately 96% of them singletons. This specimen comes from a study of shared clonotypes between healthy human individuals. Broader study findings: Researchers sampled only blood; tissue repertoires likely differ.

This receptor was obtained from a man between 18 and 29 years old in good health. The V gene is TRBV11-3, the J gene TRBJ2-6; 9 nucleotides align to TRBD2. Sequenced sample: naive CD4+ T cells sorted from blood. Subset described: CD45RA+ positively selected. The CDR3 loop is CASSSYPTSGQIYGANVLTF. CDR3 DNA: TGTGCCAGCAGCTCCTACCCGACTAGCGGACAAATCTATGGGGCCAACGTCCTGACTTTC.